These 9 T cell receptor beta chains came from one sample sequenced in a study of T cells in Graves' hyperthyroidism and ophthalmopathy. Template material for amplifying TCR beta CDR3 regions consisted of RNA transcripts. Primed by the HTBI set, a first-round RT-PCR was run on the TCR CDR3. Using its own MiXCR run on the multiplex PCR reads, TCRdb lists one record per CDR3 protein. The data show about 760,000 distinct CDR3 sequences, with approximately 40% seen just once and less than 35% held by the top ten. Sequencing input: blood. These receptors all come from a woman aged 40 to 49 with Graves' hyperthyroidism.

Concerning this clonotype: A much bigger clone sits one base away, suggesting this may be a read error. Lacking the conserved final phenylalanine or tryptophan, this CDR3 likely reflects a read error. CDR3 sequence (DNA): TGTGCCAGTAGAAGGACTAGCGGTTACTACGAGCAGTACCTC. This encodes CASRRTSGYYEQYL. This chain links TRBV19 with TRBJ2-7; TRBD2 aligns across 10 bases. V shed 6 bases, J shed 3 bases, and the junction held 5 bases outside the gene matches. The CDR3 is 14 amino acids. Germline-derived CDR1 and CDR2 are LNHDA and SQIVND (reference sequence).

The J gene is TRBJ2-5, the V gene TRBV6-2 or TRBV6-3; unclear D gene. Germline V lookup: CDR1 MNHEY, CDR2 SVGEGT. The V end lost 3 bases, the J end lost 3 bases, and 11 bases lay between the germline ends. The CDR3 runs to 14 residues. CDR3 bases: TGTGCCAGCAGTTATCCCGGGTGGGAAGAGACCCAGTACTTC. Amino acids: CASSYPGWEETQYF.

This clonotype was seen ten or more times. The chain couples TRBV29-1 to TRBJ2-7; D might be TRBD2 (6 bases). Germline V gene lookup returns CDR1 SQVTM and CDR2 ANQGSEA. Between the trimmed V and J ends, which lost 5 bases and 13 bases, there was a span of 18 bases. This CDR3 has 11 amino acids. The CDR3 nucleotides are TGCAGCGTTTGGACAACCGGGACTCCCTACTTC. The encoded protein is CSVWTTGTPYF.

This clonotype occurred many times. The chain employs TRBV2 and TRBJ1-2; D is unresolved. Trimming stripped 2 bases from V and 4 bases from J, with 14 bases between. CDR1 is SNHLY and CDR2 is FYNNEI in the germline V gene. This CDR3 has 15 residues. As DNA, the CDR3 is TGTGCCAGCAGTGAACAAAATGACCGGACCTATGGCTACACCTTC. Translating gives CASSEQNDRTYGYTF.

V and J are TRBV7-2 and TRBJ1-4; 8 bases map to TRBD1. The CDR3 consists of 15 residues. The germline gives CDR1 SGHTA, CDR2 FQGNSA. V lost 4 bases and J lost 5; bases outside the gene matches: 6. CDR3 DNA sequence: TGTGCCAGCAGCTCTTGGACAGGGAGCAATGAAAAACTGTTTTTT. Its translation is CASSSWTGSNEKLFF. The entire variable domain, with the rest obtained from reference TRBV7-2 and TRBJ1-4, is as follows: GAGVSQSPSNKVTEKGKDVELRCDPISGHTALYWYRQSLGQGLEFLIYFQGNSAPDKSGLPSDRFSAERTGGSVSTLTIQRTQQEDSAVYLCASSSWTGSNEKLFFGSGTQLSVL.

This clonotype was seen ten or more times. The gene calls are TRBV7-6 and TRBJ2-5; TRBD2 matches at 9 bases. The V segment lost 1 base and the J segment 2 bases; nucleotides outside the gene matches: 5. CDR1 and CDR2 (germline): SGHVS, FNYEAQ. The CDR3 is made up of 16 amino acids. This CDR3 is CASSLGGGAGQETQYF. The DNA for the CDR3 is TGTGCCAGCAGCTTAGGCGGGGGGGCAGGGCAAGAGACCCAGTACTTC.

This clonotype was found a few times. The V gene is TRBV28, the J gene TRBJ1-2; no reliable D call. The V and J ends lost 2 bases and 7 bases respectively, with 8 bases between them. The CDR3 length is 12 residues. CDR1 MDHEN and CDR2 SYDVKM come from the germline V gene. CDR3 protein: CASSLPTSGYTF. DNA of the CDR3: TGTGCCAGCAGTTTACCGACCTCTGGCTACACCTTC.

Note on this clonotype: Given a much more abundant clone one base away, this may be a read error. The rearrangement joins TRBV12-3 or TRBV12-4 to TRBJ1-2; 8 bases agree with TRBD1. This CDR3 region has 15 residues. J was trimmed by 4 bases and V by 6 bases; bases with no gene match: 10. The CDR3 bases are TGTGCCAGCAGCTTCAGGGACAGGTCCCTCTATGGCTACACCTTC. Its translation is CASSFRDRSLYGYTF.

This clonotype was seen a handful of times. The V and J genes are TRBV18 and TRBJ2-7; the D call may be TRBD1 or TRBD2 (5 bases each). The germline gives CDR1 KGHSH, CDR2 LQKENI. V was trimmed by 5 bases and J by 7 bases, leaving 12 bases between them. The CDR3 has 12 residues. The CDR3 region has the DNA TGTGCCAGCTCAGGGAGCTGGGGGGAGCAGTACTTC. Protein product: CASSGSWGEQYF. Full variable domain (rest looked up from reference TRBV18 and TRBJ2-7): NAGVMQNPRHLVRRRGQEARLRCSPMKGHSHVYWYRQLPEEGLKFMVYLQKENIIDESGMPKERFSAEFPKEGPSILRIQQVVRGDSAAYFCASSGSWGEQYFGPGTRLTVT.